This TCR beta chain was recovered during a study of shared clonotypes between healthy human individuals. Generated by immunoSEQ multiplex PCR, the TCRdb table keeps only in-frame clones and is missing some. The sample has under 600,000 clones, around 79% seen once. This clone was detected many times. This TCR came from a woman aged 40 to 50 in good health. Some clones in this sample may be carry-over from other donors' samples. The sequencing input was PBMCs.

CDR3 DNA: TGCGCCAGCAGTGAGTCGGATACGCAGTATTTT. It yields the protein CASSESDTQYF. The chain joins TRBV10-2 to TRBJ2-3; no clear D. V was trimmed by 0 bases and J by 6 bases, leaving 1 base between them. In germline, CDR1 is WSHSY, CDR2 SAAADI. The CDR3 length is 11 residues.